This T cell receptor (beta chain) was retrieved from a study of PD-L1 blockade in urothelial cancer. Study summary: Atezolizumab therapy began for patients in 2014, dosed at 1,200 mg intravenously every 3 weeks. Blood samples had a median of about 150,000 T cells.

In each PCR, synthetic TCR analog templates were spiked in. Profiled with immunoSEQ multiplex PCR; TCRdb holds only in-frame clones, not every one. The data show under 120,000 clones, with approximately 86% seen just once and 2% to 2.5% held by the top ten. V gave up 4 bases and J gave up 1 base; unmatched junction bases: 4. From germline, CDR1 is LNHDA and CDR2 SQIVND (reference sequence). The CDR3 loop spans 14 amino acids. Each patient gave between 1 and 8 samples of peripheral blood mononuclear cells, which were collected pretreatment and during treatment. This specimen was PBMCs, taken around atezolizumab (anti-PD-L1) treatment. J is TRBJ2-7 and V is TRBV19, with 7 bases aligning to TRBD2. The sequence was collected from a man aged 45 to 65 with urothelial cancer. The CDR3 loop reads CASSTLRESYEQYF. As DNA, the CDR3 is TGTGCCAGTAGTACGTTGCGGGAGTCCTACGAGCAGTACTTC.